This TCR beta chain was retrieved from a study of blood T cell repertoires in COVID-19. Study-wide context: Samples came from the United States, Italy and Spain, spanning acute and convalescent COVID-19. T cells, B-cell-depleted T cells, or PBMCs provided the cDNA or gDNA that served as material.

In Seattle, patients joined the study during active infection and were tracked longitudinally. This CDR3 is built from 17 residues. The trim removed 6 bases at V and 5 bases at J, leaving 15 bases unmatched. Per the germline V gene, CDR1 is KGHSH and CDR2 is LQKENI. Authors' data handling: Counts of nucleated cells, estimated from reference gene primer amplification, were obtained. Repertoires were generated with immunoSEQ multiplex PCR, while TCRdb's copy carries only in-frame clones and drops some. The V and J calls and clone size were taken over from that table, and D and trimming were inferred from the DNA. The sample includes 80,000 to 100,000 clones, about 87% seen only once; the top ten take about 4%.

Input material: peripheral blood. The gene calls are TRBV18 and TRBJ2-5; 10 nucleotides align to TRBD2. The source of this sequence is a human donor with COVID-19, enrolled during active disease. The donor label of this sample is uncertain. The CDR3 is CASSRGTSASLGETQYF. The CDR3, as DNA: TGTGCCAGCTCGCGGGGGACTAGCGCATCCCTGGGGGAGACCCAGTACTTC. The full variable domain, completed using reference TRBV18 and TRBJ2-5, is NAGVMQNPRHLVRRRGQEARLRCSPMKGHSHVYWYRQLPEEGLKFMVYLQKENIIDESGMPKERFSAEFPKEGPSILRIQQVVRGDSAAYFCASSRGTSASLGETQYFGPGTRLLVL.